This TCR beta chain appears in the sequencing data of a study of OX40 agonist ivuxolimab in advanced cancers. Study-level background: Ivuxolimab, an agonistic anti-OX40 (CD134) antibody, was given to patients. Administration of intravenous ivuxolimab to patients occurred every 2 weeks at 0.01 to 10 mg/kg. Two cutaneous melanoma patients and one hepatocellular carcinoma patient, three in all, had partial responses. Study-level findings and limits: More expanded clones were found, on average, in CD8+ than in CD4+ T cells.

CDR1 and CDR2 (germline): LNHNV, YYDKDF (reference sequence). CDR3 size: 15 residues. As concerns this clone: The antigen is unknown.

The data were produced by immunoSEQ multiplex PCR, yet TCRdb's version contains in-frame clones alone and is incomplete. The table shows fewer than 80,000 clones, with about 85% occurring only once. This clonotype was obtained from an adult with an advanced solid tumor such as melanoma, head and neck, liver or kidney cancer. The V gene is TRBV15, the J gene TRBJ2-5; D may be TRBD1 or TRBD2 (6 bases each). The better agreement between TRBJ2-7 and the DNA end casts doubt on the J call. Sample: CD4+ or CD8+ T cells sorted from blood, taken in a trial of the OX40 agonist ivuxolimab. This CDR3 is CATSSTGQKGGEQYF. Here the CDR3 DNA reads TGTGCCACCAGCAGCACAGGGCAGAAGGGAGGCGAGCAGTACTTC.